These T cell receptor beta chains were read from a single sample in a study of OX40 agonist ivuxolimab in advanced cancers. The repertoire was sequenced with immunoSEQ multiplex PCR; TCRdb's copy has only in-frame clones and lacks some. The data show about 33,000 clones, with about four fifths seen just once and 9% to 15% held by the top ten. This material consisted of CD4+ or CD8+ T cells sorted from blood, taken in a trial of the OX40 agonist ivuxolimab. These receptors were collected from an adult with an advanced solid tumor such as melanoma, head and neck, liver or kidney cancer. Both conserved end residues are part of each CDR3.

>TRBJ1-2|11|TRBV19
CASSEGDGYTF
>TRBJ1-2|13|TRBV15
CATSVTRNYGYTF
>TRBJ1-2|14|TRBV18
CASSPIPGTDGYTF
>TRBJ2-7|16|TRBV4-2
CASSQESRGLNYEQYF
>TRBJ1-4|15|TRBV2
CASSQKQGLDEKLFF
>TRBJ2-5|13|TRBV30
CAWSVQGQETQYF
>TRBJ2-5|18|TRBV27
CASSSPGQRGPGSETQYF
>TRBJ2-1|15|TRBV6-5
CASSQRQNRNNEQFF
>TRBJ1-1|14|TRBV10-3
CAISESAGNTEAFF
>TRBJ1-1|16|TRBV4-1
CASSQDRAGANTEAFF
>TRBJ2-7|13|TRBV5-1
CASSLTTFYEQYF
>TRBJ2-1|14|TRBV7-8
CASSLKGHSNEQFF
>TRBJ2-7|14|TRBV6-5
CASRETGVALEQYF
>TRBJ2-3|17|TRBV15
CATSRDKSAQGVDTQYF
>TRBJ2-1|16|TRBV7-3
CASSLIAGGPHNEQFF
>TRBJ1-4|16|TRBV7-9
CASSPPGQLDREKLFF
>TRBJ1-2|15|TRBV9
CASSAGQEHNYGYTF
>TRBJ1-2|14|TRBV28
CASRSTWGLDGYTF
>TRBJ2-7|14|TRBV27
CASSLATNSYEQYF
>TRBJ2-3|15|TRBV9
CASSGWGRSTDTQYF
>TRBJ2-1|13|TRBV29-1
CSVWGSGGNEQFF
>TRBJ1-4|14|TRBV19
CASSYGRGHEKLFF
>TRBJ2-3|13|TRBV19
CASGQGATDTQYF
>TRBJ2-7|14|TRBV19
CASSMGTRAYEQYF
>TRBJ1-5|14|TRBV7-9
CASSLGTGEQPQHF
>TRBJ1-1|15|TRBV14
CASSQSWGMGAEAFF
>TRBJ2-7|15|TRBV7-8
CASSLEAGLSYEQYF
>TRBJ2-1|13|TRBV7-3
CASSADSYNEQFF
>TRBJ2-2|17|TRBV9
CASSTPGGYPNTGELFF
>TRBJ2-7|13|TRBV9
CASSVRPAGEQYF
>TRBJ2-4|16|TRBV11-3
CASSFRQALAKNIQYF
>TRBJ1-1|14|TRBV16
CASSQSGEDTEAFF
>TRBJ2-5|11|TRBV6-5
CASTGTETQYF
>TRBJ1-1|13|TRBV7-2
CASSLPSYPEAFF
>TRBJ2-1|12|TRBV28
CASSFRVNEQFF
>TRBJ2-7|15|TRBV7-8
CASSLGQLRTYEQYF
>TRBJ2-3|17|TRBV18
CASSPFGQGTGTDTQYF
>TRBJ1-2|14|TRBV28
CASSLVETNYGYTF
>TRBJ2-7|14|TRBV7-2
CASSFPGPGYEQYF
>TRBJ1-2|17|TRBV19
CASSITGALPVFSGYTF
>TRBJ1-5|15|TRBV4-3
CASSQDAGASQPQHF
>TRBJ2-7|13|TRBV6-5
CASATGANYEQYF
>TRBJ2-3|18|TRBV29-1
CSVDASGRPAPVTDTQYF
>TRBJ2-5|16|TRBV5-1
CASSLEGLGPTETQYF
>TRBJ2-7|13|TRBV2
CASSTGVNYEQYF
>TRBJ2-1|13|TRBV7-1
CASSLTGDNEQFF
>TRBJ2-2|15|TRBV7-8
CASSFWDRSTGELFF
>TRBJ2-3|16|TRBV7-9
CASSLAFSGPADTQYF
>TRBJ1-1|12|TRBV6-1
CASSVRGTEAFF
>TRBJ2-7|15|TRBV5-1
CASSLEVAAYYEQYF
>TRBJ2-7|12|TRBV10-3
CATTDLRDEQYF
>TRBJ2-7|16|TRBV4-1
CASSQGMGQGSYEQYF
>TRBJ2-7|13|TRBV7-9
CASSAGQTYEQYF
>TRBJ2-1|15|TRBV5-1
CASSPRPGDHNEQFF
>TRBJ1-4|14|TRBV5-6
CASSEGTGIEKLFF
>TRBJ2-1|19|TRBV30
CAWSVIYGLAGGPGNEQFF
>TRBJ2-7|13|TRBV27
CASSLGRATEQYF